In its sample, the clone carrying this T cell receptor (beta chain) was seen a few times. Germline V gene sequence: CDR1 MNHEY, CDR2 SVGAGI. V lost 2 bases to trimming and J lost 1 base; unmatched junction nucleotides: 9. CDR3 size: 18 residues. The sample belongs to a study of blood T cells in healthy people across ages. Looking at the study overall: Per two T cells, about one barcoded beta molecule was captured through template switching.

Primers used in a second PCR of roughly 7 to 12 cycles were a sample-barcoded 5' primer and a J-beta primer mix. TCRdb processed the 5' RACE reads anew with MiXCR; each CDR3 protein has one entry. The sample lists some 1.7 million distinct CDR3 sequences, over 25% occurring once. Ranging in age from about 6 to 100, the donors were healthy Caucasian individuals from Russia. V gene TRBV6-5 combines with J gene TRBJ2-1, with 9 bases matching TRBD1. Sequenced material: blood. The clonotype originates from a young woman in good health. CDR3 sequence (DNA): TGTGCCAGCAGTTACCTGGGACAGGGATTCACTTCCTACAATGAGCAGTTCTTC. Translated: CASSYLGQGFTSYNEQFF.